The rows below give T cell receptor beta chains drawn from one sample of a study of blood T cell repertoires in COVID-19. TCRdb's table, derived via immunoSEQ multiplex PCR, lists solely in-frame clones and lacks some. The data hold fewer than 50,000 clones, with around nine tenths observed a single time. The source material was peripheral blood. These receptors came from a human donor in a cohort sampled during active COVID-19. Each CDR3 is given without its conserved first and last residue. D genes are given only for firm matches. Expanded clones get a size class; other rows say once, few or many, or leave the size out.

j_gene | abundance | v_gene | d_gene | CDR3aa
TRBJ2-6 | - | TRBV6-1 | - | ASSTQGSGANVLT
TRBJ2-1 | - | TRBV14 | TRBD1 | ASSWDRVLNEQF
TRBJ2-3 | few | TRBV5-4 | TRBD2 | ASSWSSGSGADTQY
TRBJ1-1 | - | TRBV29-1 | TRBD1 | SAKTGYTEAF
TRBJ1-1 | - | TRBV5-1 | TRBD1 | ASSLRGQVFLTEAF
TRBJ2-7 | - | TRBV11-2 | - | ASSSLGLGSFYEQY
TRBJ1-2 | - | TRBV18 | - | ASSPSGGTDYGYT
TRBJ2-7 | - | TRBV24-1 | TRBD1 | ATSGQGYEQY
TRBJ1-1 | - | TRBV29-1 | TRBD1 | SETTGMNTEAF
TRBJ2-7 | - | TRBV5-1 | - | ASSLTGGVTYEQY
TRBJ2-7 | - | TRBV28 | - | ASSLPDSSRYEQY
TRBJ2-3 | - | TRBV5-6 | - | ASNLGHNTDTQY
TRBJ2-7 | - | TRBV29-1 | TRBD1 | SVPGTGQYEQY
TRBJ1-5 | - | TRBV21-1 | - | ASSNRTYSNQPQH
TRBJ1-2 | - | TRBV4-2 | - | ASSQEAGSGRNYGYT
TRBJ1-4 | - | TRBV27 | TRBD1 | ASRPAGTAYEKLF
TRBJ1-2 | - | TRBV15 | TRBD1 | ATSREPDRGTHGYT
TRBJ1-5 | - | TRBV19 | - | ASSQTVSNQPQH
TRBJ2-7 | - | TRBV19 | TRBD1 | ASSRDRAYEQY
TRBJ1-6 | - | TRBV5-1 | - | ASSTQRSYLLFYNSPLH
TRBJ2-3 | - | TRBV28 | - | ASSLTTGSDTQY
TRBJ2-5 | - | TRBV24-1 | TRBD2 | ATSDTGTSTNQETQY
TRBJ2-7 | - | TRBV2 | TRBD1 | ASSGTIGGGQY
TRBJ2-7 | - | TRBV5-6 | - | ASSIYTEAYEQY
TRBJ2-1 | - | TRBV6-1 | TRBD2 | ASSDRLAASLKGYNEQF
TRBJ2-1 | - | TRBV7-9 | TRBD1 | ASSTNRQGFYNEQF
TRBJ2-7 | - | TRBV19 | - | ASSIGGQSSYEQY
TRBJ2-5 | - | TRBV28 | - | ASSFPPQGGSTEPQETQY
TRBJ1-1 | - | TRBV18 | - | ASSPKSSTNTEAF
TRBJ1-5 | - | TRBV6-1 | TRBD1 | ASSDLGTGSNQPQH
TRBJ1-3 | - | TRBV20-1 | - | SASWEGNTIY
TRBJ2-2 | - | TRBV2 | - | ASSRRHGHGTGELF
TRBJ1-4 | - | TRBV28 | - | ASSFLQDEKLF
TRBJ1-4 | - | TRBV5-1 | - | ASSLQGRTNEKLF
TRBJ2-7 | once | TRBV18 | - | ASSGVGGHYEQY
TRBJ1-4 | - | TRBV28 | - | ASSGVGTEKLF
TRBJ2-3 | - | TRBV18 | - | ASSPREIADTQY
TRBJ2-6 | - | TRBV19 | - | ASSIGTASPGANVLT
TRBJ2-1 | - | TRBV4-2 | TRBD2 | ASSQDLAGGPNEQF
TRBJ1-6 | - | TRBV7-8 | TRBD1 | ASSRGAGGSPLH
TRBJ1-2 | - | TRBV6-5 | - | ASRPPGNRGYT